This T cell receptor (beta chain) was identified during a study of blood T cell repertoires in COVID-19. Of note for this clone: Other DNA sequences in this sample translate to the same CDR3.

TCRdb's copy holds only in-frame clones and misses some; the assay was immunoSEQ multiplex PCR. The profile covers just under 350,000 clones, with around 82% appearing a single time and 3% taken by the ten largest. Germline lookup yields CDR1 LGHDT and CDR2 YNNKEL (reference sequence). The CDR3 spans 13 residues. The germline V and J ends were trimmed by 0 bases and 7 bases, with 7 bases remaining between them. This receptor was taken from a man younger than 40 with active or convalescent COVID-19. The rearrangement joins TRBV3-1 (or the pseudogene TRBV3-2) to TRBJ1-5; D not resolved. What was sequenced was peripheral blood. As DNA, the CDR3 is TGTGCCAGCAGCCAAGATACGGGGCAGCCCCAGCATTTT. It yields the protein CASSQDTGQPQHF.